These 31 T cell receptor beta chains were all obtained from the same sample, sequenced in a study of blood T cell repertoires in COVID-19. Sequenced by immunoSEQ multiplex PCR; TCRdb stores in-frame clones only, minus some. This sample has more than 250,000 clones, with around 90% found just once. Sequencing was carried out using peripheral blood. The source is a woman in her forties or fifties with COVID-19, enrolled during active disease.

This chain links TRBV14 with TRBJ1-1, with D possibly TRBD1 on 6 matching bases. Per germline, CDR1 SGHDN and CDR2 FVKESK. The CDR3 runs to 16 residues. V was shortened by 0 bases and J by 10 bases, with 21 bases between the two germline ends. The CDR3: CASSQDRGRGLWGAFF. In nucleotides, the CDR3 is TGTGCCAGCAGCCAAGATCGGGGCAGGGGTTTGTGGGGAGCTTTCTTT.

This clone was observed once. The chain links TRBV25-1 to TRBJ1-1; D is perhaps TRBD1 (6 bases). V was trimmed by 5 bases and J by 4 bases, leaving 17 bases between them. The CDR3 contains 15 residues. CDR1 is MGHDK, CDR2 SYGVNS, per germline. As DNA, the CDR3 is TGTGCCAGCAGTAACTTTCCAGGGGTCGGCACTGAAGCTTTCTTT. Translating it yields CASSNFPGVGTEAFF.

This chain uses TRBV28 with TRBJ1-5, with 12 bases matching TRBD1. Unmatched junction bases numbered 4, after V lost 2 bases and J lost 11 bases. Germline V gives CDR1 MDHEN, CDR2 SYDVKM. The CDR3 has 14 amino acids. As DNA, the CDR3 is TGTGCCAGCAGTTTAGGGACAGGGGGCAAAGCCCAGCATTTT. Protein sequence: CASSLGTGGKAQHF.

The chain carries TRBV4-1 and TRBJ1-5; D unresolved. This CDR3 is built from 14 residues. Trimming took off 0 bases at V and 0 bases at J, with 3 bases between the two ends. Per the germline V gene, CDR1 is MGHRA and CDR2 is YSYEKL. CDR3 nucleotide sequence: TGCGCCAGCAGCCAAGACAGTAGCAATCAGCCCCAGCATTTT. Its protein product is CASSQDSSNQPQHF.

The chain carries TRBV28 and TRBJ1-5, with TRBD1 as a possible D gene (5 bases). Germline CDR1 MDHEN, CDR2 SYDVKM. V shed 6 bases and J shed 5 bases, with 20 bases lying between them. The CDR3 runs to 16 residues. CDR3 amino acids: CASSSPGGVGDQPQHF. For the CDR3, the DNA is TGTGCCAGCAGCTCCCCCGGGGGGGTTGGGGATCAGCCCCAGCATTTT.

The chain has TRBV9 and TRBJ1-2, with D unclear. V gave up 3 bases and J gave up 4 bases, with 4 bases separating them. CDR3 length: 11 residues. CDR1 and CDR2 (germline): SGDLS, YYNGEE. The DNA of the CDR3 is TGTGCCAGCAGCGCCATCTATGGCTACACCTTC. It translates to CASSAIYGYTF.

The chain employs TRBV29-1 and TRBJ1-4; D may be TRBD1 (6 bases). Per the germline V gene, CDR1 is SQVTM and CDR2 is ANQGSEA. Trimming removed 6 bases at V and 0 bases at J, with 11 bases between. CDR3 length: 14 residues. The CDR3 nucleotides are TGCAGCGTATATGGGACACCAACTAATGAAAAACTGTTTTTT. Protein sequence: CSVYGTPTNEKLFF.

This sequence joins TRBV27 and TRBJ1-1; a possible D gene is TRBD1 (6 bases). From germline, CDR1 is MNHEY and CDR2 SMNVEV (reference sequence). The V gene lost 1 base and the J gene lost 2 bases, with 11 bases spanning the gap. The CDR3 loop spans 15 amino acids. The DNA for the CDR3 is TGTGCCAGCAGTTTATATCCGGGGACAAACACTGAAGCTTTCTTT. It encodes CASSLYPGTNTEAFF.

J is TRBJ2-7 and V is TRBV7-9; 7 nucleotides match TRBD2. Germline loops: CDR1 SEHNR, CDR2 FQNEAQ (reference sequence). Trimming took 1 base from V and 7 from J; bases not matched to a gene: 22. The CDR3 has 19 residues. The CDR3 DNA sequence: TGTGCCAGCAGCTTAGGGCAACCAGCGGGACCTTATGGGGAAAGGGAGCAGTACTTC. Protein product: CASSLGQPAGPYGEREQYF.

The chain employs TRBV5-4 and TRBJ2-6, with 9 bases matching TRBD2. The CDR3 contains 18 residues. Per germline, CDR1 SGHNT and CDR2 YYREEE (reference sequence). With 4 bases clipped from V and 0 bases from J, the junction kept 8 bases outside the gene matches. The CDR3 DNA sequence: TGTGCCAGCAGCCCGCCTAGCGGGACCTTCTCTGGGGCCAACGTCCTGACTTTC. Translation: CASSPPSGTFSGANVLTF.

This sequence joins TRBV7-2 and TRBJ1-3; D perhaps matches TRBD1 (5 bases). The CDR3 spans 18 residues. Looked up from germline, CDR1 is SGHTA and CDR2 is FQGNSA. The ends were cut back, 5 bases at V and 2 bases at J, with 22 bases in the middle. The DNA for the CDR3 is TGTGCCAGCAGCCCTCCCCCTCTGCCGGGGGTAACTGGAAACACCATATATTTT. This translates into CASSPPPLPGVTGNTIYF. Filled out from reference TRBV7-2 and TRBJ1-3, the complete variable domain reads GAGVSQSPSNKVTEKGKDVELRCDPISGHTALYWYRQSLGQGLEFLIYFQGNSAPDKSGLPSDRFSAERTGGSVSTLTIQRTQQEDSAVYLCASSPPPLPGVTGNTIYFGEGSWLTVV.

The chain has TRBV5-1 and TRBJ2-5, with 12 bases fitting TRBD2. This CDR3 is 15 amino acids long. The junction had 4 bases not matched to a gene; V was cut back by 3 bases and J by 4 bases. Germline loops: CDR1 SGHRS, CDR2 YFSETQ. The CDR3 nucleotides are TGCGCCAGCAGCTCACGGGGACTAGCGGGAGAGACCCAGTACTTC. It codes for CASSSRGLAGETQYF.

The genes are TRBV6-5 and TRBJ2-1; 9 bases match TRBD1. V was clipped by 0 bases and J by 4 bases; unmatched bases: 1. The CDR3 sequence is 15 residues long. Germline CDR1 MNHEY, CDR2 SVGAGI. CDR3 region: CASSYSGTGYNEQFF. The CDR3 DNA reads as TGTGCCAGCAGTTACTCCGGGACAGGGTACAATGAGCAGTTCTTC.

The CDR3 is CAWSLPGQGAFGYTF. The DNA of the CDR3 is TGTGCCTGGTCCTTACCGGGACAGGGGGCCTTTGGCTACACCTTC. The chain is built from TRBV30 and TRBJ1-2; 12 nucleotides line up with TRBD1. The ends lost 5 bases at V and 7 bases at J; junction bases unmatched: 11. Germline values: CDR1 GTSNPN, CDR2 SVGIG (reference sequence). The CDR3 totals 15 residues.

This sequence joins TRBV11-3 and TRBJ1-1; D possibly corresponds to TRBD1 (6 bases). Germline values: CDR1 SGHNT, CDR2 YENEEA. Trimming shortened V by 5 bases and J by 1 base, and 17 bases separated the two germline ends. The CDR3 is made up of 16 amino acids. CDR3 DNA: TGTGCCAGCAGCCGTATCTCGGGACACTCGAACACTGAAGCTTTCTTT. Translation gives CASSRISGHSNTEAFF. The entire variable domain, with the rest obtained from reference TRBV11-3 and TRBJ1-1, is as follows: EAGVVQSPRYKIIEKKQPVAFWCNPISGHNTLYWYLQNLGQGPELLIRYENEEAVDDSQLPKDRFSAERLKGVDSTLKIQPAELGDSAVYLCASSRISGHSNTEAFFGQGTRLTVV.

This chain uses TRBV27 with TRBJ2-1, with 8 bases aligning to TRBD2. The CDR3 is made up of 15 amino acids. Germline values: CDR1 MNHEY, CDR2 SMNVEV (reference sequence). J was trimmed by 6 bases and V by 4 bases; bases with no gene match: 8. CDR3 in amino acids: CASSSPAGVSNEQFF. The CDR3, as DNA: TGTGCCAGCAGTTCTCCAGCGGGAGTCTCCAATGAGCAGTTCTTC.

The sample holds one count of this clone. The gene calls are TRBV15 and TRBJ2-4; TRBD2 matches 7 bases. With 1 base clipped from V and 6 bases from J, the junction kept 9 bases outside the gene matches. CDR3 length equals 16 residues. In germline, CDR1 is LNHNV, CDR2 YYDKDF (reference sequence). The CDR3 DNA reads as TGTGCCACCAGCAGAGTCCCACTAGGCGGGGGAAACATTCAGTACTTC. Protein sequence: CATSRVPLGGGNIQYF. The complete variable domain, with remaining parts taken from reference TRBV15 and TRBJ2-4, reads DAMVIQNPRYQVTQFGKPVTLSCSQTLNHNVMYWYQQKSSQAPKLLFHYYDKDFNNEADTPDNFQSRRPNTSFCFLDIRSPGLGDTAMYLCATSRVPLGGGNIQYFGAGTRLSVL.

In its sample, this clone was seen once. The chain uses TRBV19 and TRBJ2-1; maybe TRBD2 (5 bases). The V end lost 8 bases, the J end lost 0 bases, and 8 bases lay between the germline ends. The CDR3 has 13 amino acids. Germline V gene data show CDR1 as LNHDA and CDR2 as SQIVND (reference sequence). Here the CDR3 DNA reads TGTGCCAGTGGACTGGTCTCCTACAATGAGCAGTTCTTC. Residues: CASGLVSYNEQFF.

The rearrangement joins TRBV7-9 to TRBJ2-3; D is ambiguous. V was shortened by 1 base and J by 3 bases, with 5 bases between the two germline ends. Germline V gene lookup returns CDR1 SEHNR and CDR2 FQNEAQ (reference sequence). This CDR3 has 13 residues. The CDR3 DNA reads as TGTGCCAGCAGCTTAGACGGTACAGATACGCAGTATTTT. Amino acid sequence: CASSLDGTDTQYF.

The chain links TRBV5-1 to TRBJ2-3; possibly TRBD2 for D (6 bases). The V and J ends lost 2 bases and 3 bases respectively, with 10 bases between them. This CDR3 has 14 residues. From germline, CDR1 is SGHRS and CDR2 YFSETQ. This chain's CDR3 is CASSFGRGTDTQYF. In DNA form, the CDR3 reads TGCGCCAGCAGCTTCGGGAGAGGGACAGATACGCAGTATTTT.

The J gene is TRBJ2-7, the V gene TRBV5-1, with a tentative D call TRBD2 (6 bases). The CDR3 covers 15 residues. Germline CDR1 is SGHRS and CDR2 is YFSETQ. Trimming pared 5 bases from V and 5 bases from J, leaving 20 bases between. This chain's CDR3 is CASRNGEEGEHEQYF. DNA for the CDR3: TGCGCCAGCAGAAACGGGGAGGAAGGGGAGCACGAGCAGTACTTC.

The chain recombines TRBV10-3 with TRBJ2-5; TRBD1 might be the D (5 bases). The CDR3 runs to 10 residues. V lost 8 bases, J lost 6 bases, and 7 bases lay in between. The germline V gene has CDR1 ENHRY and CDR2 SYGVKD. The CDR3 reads CAIQGQTQYF. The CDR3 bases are TGTGCCATCCAGGGTCAGACCCAGTACTTC.

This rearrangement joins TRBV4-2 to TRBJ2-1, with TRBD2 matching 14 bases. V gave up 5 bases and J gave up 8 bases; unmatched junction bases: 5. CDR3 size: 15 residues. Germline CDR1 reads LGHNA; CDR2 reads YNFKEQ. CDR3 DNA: TGTGCCAGCAGCTGGGGACTAGCGGGGGTAGATGAGCAGTTCTTC. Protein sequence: CASSWGLAGVDEQFF.

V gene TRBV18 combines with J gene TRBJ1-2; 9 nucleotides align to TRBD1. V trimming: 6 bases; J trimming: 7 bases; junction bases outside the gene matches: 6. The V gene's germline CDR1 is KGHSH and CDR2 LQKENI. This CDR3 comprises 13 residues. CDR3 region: CASSGQGVGGYTF. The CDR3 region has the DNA TGTGCCAGCTCGGGACAGGGAGTCGGTGGCTACACCTTC.

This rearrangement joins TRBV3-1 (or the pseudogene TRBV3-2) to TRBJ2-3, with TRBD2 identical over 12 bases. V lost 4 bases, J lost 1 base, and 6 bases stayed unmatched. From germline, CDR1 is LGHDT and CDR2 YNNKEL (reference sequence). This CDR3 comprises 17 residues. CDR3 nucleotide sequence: TGTGCCAGCAGCCGCCGACTAGCGGGAGCGGGCACAGATACGCAGTATTTT. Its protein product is CASSRRLAGAGTDTQYF.

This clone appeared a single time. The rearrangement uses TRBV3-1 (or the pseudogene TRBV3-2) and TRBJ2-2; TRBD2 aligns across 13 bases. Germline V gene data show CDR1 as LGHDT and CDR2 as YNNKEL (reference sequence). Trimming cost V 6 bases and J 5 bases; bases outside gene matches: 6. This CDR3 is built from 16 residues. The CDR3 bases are TGTGCCAGCAGACCCGGACTAGCGGGAGAGACCGGGGAGCTGTTTTTT. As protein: CASRPGLAGETGELFF.

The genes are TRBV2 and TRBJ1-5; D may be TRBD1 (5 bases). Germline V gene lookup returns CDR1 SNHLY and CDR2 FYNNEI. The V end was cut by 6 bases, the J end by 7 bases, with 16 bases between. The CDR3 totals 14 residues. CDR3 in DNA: TGTGCCAGCAGCGCCGAAGGGGTGAGGCAGCCCCAGCATTTT. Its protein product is CASSAEGVRQPQHF.

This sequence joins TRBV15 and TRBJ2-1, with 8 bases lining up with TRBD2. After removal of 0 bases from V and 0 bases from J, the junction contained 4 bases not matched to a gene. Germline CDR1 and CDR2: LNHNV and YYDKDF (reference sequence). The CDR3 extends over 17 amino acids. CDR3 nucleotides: TGTGCCACCAGCAGAGAAGCGGGAGAGGGCTCCTACAATGAGCAGTTCTTC. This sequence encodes CATSREAGEGSYNEQFF.

This CDR3 reads CASRPAYGTRESQPQHF. CDR3 DNA sequence: TGTGCCAGCAGACCCGCCTACGGGACAAGGGAGAGTCAGCCCCAGCATTTT. The chain couples TRBV27 to TRBJ1-5, with a weak D call TRBD1 (6 bases). V lost 6 bases and J lost 6, with 24 bases in between. CDR3 length: 17 residues. Germline V CDR1 and CDR2: MNHEY, SMNVEV (reference sequence).

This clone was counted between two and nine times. The CDR3 DNA sequence: TGCAGCGCGCCCGGGACAGGGGAAAATAAGGGCACTGAAGCTTTCTTT. Translated, it gives CSAPGTGENKGTEAFF. The chain couples TRBV29-1 to TRBJ1-1; 10 nucleotides line up with TRBD1. The CDR3 has 16 amino acids. From germline, CDR1 is SQVTM and CDR2 ANQGSEA. After removal of 7 bases from V and 4 bases from J, the junction contained 15 bases not matched to a gene.

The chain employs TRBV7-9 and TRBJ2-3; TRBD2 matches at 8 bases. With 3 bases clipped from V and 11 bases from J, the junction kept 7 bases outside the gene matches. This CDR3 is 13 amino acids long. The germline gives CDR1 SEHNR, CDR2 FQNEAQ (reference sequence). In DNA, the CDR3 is TGTGCCAGCAGCTTCGCGGGAGGAGGGGAGCAGTATTTT. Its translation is CASSFAGGGEQYF.